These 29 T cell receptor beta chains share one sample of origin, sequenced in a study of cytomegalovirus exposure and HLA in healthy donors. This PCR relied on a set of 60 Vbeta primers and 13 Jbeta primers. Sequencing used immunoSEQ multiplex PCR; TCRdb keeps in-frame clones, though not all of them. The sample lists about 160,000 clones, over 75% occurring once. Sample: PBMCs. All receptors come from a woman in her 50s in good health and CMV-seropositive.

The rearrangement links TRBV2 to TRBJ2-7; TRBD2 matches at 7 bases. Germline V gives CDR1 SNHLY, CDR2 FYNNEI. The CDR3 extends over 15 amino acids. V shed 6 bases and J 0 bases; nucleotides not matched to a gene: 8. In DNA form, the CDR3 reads TGTGCCAGCAGGAACGCGGGGGTGGCCTCCTACGAGCAGTACTTC. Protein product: CASRNAGVASYEQYF.

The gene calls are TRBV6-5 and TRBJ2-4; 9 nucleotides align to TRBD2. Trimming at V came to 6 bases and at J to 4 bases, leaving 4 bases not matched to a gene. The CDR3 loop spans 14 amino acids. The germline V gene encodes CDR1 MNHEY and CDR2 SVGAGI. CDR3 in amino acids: CASSPSGGKNIQYF. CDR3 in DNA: TGTGCCAGCAGCCCCAGCGGGGGGAAAAACATTCAGTACTTC.

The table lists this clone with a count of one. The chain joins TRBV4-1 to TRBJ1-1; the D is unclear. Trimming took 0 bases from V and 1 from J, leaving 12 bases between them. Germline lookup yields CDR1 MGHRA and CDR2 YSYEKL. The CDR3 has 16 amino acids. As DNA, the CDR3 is TGCGCCAGCAGCCAAGATCCTTACGGAGAGAACACTGAAGCTTTCTTT. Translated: CASSQDPYGENTEAFF.

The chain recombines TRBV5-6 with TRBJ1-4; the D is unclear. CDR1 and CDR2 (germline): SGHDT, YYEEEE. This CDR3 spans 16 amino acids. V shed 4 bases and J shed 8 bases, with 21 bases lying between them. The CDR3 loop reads CASSRGRSGLGEKLFF. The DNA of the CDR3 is TGTGCCAGCAGCCGGGGAAGGAGTGGGCTGGGGGAAAAACTGTTTTTT.

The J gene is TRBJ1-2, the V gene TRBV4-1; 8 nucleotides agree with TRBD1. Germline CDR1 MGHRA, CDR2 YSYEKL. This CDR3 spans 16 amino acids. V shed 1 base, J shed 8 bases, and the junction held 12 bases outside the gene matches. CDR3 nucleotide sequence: TGCGCCAGCAGCCAAGCGGTTGTCAGGGGGCAACGGGGCTACACCTTC. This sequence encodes CASSQAVVRGQRGYTF.

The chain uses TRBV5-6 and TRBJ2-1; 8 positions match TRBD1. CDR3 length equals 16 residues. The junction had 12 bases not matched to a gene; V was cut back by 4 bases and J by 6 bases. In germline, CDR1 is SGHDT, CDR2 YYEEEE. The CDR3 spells CASSLEPGQAANEQFF. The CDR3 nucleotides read TGTGCCAGCAGCCTTGAACCGGGACAGGCAGCCAATGAGCAGTTCTTC.

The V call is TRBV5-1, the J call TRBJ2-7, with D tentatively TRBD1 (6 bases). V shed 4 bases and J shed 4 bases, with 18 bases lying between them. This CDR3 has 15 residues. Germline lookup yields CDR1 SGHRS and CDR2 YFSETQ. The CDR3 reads CASSPGHSGQYEQYF. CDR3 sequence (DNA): TGCGCCAGCAGCCCGGGACACTCTGGCCAGTACGAGCAGTACTTC.

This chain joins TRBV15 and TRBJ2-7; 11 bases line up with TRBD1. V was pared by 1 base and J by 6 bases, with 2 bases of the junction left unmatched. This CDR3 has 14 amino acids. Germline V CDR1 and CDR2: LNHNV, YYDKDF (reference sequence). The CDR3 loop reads CATSRGTGGSEQYF. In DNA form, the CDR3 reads TGTGCCACCAGCAGAGGGACAGGGGGCTCCGAGCAGTACTTC.

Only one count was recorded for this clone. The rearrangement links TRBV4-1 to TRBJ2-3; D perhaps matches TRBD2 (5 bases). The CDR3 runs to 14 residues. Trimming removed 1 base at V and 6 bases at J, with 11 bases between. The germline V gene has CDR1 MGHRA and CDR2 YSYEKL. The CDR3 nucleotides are TGCGCCAGCAGCCAAGTAGGAAGGGAGGATACGCAGTATTTT. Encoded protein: CASSQVGREDTQYF.

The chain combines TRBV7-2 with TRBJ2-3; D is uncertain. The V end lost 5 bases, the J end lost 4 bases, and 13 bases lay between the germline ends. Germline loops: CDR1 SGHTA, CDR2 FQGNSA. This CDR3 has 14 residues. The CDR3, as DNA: TGTGCCAGCAGCCCACCTAATAGCCCAGATACGCAGTATTTT. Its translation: CASSPPNSPDTQYF.

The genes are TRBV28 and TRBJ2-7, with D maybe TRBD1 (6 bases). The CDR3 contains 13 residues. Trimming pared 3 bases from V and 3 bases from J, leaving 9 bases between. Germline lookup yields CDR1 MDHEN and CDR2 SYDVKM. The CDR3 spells CASSFGRGYEQYF. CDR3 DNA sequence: TGTGCCAGCAGTTTCGGCAGGGGCTACGAGCAGTACTTC.

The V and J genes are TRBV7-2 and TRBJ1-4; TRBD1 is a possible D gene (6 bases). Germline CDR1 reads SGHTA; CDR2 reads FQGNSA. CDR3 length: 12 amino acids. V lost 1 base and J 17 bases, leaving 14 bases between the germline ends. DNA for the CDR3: TGTGCCAGCAGCTTAGACGGACAGAGCTTCTTTTTT. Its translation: CASSLDGQSFFF.

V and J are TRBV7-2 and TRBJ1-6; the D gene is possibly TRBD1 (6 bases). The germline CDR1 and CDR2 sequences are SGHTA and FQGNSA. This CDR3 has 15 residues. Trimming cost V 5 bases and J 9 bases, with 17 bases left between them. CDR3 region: CASSQRTVKSSPLHF. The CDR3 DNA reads TGTGCCAGCAGCCAAAGGACAGTAAAGTCTTCACCCCTCCACTTT.

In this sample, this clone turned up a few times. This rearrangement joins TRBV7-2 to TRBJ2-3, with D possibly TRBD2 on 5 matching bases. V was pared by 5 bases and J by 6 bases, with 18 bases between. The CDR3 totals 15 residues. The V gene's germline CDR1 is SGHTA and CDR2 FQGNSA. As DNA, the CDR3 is TGTGCCAGCAGCCCTTATAGGACTCCCGGGGATACGCAGTATTTT. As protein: CASSPYRTPGDTQYF.

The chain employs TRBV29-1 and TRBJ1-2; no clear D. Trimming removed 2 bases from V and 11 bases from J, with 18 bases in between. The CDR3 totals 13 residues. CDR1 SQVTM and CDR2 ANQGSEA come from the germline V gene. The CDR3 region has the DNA TGCAGCGTTGAAAGCGGATGGGTTGAGGGATACACCTTC. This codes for CSVESGWVEGYTF.

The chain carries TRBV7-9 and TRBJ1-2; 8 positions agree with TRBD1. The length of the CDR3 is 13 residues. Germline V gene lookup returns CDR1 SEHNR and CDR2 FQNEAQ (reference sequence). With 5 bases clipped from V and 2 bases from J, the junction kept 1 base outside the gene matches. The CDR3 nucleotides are TGTGCCAGCAGCCGGACAGGGAACTATGGCTACACCTTC. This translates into CASSRTGNYGYTF. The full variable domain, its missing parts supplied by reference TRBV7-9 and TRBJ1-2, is DTGVSQNPRHKITKRGQNVTFRCDPISEHNRLYWYRQTLGQGPEFLTYFQNEAQLEKSRLLSDRFSAERPKGSFSTLEIQRTEQGDSAMYLCASSRTGNYGYTFGSGTRLTVV.

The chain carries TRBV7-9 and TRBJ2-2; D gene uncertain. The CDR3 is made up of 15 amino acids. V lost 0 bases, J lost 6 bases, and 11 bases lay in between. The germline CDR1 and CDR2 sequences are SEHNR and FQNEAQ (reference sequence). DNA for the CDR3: TGTGCCAGCAGCTTAGCGTATAGAGGTTCCGGGGAGCTGTTTTTT. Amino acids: CASSLAYRGSGELFF. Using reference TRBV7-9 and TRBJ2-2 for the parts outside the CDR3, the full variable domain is DTGVSQNPRHKITKRGQNVTFRCDPISEHNRLYWYRQTLGQGPEFLTYFQNEAQLEKSRLLSDRFSAERPKGSFSTLEIQRTEQGDSAMYLCASSLAYRGSGELFFGEGSRLTVL.

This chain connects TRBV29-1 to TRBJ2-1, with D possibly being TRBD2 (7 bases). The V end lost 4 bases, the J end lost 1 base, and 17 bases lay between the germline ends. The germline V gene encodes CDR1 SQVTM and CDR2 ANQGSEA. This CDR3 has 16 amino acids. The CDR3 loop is CSVGPRGGSSYNEQFF. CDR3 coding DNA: TGCAGCGTTGGTCCCAGGGGCGGGAGTTCCTACAATGAGCAGTTCTTC.

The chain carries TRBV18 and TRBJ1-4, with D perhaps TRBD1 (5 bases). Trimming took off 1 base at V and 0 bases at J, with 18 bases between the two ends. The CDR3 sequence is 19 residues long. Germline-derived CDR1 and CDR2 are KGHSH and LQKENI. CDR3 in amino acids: CASSPLQVRSLATNEKLFF. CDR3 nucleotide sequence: TGTGCCAGCTCACCACTACAGGTTCGAAGCCTCGCAACTAATGAAAAACTGTTTTTT. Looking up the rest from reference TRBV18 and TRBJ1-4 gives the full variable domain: NAGVMQNPRHLVRRRGQEARLRCSPMKGHSHVYWYRQLPEEGLKFMVYLQKENIIDESGMPKERFSAEFPKEGPSILRIQQVVRGDSAAYFCASSPLQVRSLATNEKLFFGSGTQLSVL.

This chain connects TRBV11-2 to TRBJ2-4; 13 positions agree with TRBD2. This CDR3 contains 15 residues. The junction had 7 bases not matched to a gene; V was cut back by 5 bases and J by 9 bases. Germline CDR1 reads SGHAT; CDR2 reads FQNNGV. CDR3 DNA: TGTGCCAGCAGCCAAGGACTAGCGGGAGAGGGCATTCAGTACTTC. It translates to CASSQGLAGEGIQYF.

The CDR3 DNA reads TGTGCCAGCAGCTCTATTTTGGGTGGAGATTCACCCCTCCACTTT. It yields the protein CASSSILGGDSPLHF. This chain links TRBV7-2 with TRBJ1-6; no reliable D call. From germline, CDR1 is SGHTA and CDR2 FQGNSA. Between the trimmed V and J ends, which lost 4 bases and 8 bases, there was a span of 15 bases. The CDR3 runs 15 residues.

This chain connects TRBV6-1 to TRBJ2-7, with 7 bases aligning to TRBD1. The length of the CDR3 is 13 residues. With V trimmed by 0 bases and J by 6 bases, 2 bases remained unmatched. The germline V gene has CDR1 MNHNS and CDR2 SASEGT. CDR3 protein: CASSEAHRGEQYF. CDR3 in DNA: TGTGCCAGCAGTGAAGCGCACAGGGGCGAGCAGTACTTC.

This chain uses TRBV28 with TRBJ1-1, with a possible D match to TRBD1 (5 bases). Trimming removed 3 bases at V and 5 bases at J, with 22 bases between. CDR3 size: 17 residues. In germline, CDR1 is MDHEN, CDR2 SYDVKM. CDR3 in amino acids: CASSFRSLSQRGTEAFF. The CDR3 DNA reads TGTGCCAGCAGTTTTAGATCTCTCTCTCAACGGGGGACTGAAGCTTTCTTT.

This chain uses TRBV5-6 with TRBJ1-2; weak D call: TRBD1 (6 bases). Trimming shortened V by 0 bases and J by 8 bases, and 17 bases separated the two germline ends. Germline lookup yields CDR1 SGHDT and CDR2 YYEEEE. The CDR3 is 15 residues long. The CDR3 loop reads CASSLGSGDTNGYTF. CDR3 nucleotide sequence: TGTGCCAGCAGCTTGGGATCAGGGGACACGAACGGCTACACCTTC.

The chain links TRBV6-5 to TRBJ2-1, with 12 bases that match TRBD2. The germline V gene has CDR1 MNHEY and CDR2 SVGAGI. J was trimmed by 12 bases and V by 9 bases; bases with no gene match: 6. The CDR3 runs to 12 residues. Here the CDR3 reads CASRTSGEGQFF. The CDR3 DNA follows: TGTGCCAGTCGGACTAGCGGGGAGGGGCAGTTCTTC.

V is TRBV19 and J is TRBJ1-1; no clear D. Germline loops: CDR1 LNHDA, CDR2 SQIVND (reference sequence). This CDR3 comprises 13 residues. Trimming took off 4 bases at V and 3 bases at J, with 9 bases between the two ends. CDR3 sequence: CASSTGKDTEAFF. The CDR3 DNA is TGTGCCAGTAGTACGGGGAAGGACACTGAAGCTTTCTTT.

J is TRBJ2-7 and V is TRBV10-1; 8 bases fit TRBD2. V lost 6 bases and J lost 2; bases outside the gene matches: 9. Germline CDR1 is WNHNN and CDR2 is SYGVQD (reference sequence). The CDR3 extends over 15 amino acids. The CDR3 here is CASSAKAGEAYEQYF. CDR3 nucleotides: TGCGCCAGCAGCGCGAAAGCGGGAGAGGCCTACGAGCAGTACTTC.

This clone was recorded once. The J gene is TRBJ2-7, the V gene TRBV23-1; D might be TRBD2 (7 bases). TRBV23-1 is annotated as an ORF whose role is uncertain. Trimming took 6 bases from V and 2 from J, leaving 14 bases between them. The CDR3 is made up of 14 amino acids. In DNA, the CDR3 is TGCGCCAGCAGCCAAGGGGGGGACCCCTACGAGCAGTACTTC. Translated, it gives CASSQGGDPYEQYF.

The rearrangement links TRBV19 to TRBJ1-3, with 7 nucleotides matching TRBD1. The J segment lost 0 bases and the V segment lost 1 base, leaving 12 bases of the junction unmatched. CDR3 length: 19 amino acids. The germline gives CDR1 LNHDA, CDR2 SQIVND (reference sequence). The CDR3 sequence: CASSIGFAGQLVSGNTIYF. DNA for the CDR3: TGTGCCAGTAGTATAGGGTTTGCGGGACAGCTAGTCTCTGGAAACACCATATATTTT. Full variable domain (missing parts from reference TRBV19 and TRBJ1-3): DGGITQSPKYLFRKEGQNVTLSCEQNLNHDAMYWYRQDPGQGLRLIYYSQIVNDFQKGDIAEGYSVSREKKESFPLTVTSAQKNPTAFYLCASSIGFAGQLVSGNTIYFGEGSWLTVV.